Given below is one TCR beta chain in context. Its antigen remains unknown. The sample belongs to a study of somatic mutations in cytotoxic T cells in rheumatoid arthritis. Study-level points and caveats: A rise in CD8+ clonality with age was seen in rheumatoid arthritis patients but not in healthy controls. Antigens bound by the expanded CD8+ clones were not identified.

The ends lost 0 bases at V and 7 bases at J; junction bases unmatched: 6. The CDR3 contains 14 residues. The germline gives CDR1 SGDLS, CDR2 YYNGEE. Measured with immunoSEQ multiplex PCR; TCRdb has only the in-frame clones, and not every one. The data show about 25,000 clones, approximately 73% seen once. Sequencing input: CD8+ T cells sorted from blood. The V gene is TRBV9, the J gene TRBJ2-5, with TRBD1 matching 7 bases. The source is a woman younger than 30 in good health. For the CDR3, the DNA is TGTGCCAGCAGCGTAGGTTCCGGGGACAGGACCCAGTACTTC. Translating it yields CASSVGSGDRTQYF. Full variable domain (missing parts from reference TRBV9 and TRBJ2-5): DSGVTQTPKHLITATGQRVTLRCSPRSGDLSVYWYQQSLDQGLQFLIQYYNGEERAKGNILERFSAQQFPDLHSELNLSSLELGDSALYFCASSVGSGDRTQYFGPGTRLLVL.